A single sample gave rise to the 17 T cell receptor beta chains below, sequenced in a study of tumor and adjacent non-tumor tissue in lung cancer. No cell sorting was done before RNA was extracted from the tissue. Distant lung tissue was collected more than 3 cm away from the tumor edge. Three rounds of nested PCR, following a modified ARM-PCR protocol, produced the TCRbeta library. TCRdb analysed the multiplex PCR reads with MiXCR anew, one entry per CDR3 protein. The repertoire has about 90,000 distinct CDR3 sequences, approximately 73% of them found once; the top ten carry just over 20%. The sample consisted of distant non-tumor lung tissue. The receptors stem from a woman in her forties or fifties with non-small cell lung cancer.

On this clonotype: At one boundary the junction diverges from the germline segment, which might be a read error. In DNA form, the CDR3 reads TGTGCCAGCGGGACACACAGCGGGGAACTGTTTTTT. It yields the protein CASGTHSGELFF. The chain uses TRBV12-3 or TRBV12-4 and TRBJ2-2; TRBD2 is a possible D gene (7 bases). This CDR3 is 12 amino acids long.

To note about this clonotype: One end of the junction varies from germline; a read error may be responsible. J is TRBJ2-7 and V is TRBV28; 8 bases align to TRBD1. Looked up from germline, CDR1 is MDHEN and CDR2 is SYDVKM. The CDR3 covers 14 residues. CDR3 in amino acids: CAGSPDRESYEQYF. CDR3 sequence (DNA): TGTGCCGGCAGTCCGGACAGGGAGTCCTACGAGCAGTACTTC. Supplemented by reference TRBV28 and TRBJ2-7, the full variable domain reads DVKVTQSSRYLVKRTGEKVFLECVQDMDHENMFWYRQDPGLGLRLIYFSYDVKMKEKGDIPEGYSVSREKKERFSLILESASTNQTSMYLCAGSPDRESYEQYFGPGTRLTVT.

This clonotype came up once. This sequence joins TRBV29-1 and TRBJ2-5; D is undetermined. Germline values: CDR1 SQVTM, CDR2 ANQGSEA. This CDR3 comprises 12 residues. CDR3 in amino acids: CNVRVSEETQYF. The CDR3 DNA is TGCAATGTTCGAGTGAGTGAAGAGACCCAGTACTTC.

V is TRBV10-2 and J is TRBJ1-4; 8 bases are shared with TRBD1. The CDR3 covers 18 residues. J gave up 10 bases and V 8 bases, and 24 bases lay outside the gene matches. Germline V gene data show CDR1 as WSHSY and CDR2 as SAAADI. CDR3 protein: CASSGLGRTGTLPGKLFF. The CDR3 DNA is TGCGCCAGCTCAGGGCTTGGGAGGACAGGGACGCTTCCTGGAAAACTGTTTTTT.

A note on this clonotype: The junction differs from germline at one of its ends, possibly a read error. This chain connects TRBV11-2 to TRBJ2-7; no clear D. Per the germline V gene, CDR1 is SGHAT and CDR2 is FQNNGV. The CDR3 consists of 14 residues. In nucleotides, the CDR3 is TGTGCCAGGAGCTTAGAGTCAGGTCCGGGCGAGCAGTACTTT. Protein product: CARSLESGPGEQYF.

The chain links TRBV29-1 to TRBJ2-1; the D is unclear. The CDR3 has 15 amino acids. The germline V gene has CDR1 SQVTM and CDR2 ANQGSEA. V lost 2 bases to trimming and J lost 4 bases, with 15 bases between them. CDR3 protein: CSVELSVSSYNEQFF. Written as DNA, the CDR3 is TGCAGCGTTGAACTGTCAGTGAGCTCTTACAATGAGCAGTTCTTC.

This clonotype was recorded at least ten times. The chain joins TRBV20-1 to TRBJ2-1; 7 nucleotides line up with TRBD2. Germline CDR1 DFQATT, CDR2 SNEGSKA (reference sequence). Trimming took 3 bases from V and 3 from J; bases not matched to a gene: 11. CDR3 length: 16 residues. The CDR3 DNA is TGCAGTGCTAGTTGGTTGGCCGAGCGGGGCTACAATGAGCAGTTCTTC. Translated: CSASWLAERGYNEQFF.

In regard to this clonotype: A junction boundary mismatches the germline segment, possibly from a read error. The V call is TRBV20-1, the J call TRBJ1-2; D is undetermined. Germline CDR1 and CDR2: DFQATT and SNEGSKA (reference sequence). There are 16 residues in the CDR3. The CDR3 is CRASLKWRQENYGYTF. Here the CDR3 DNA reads TGCAGAGCTAGTCTTAAGTGGCGCCAAGAGAACTATGGCTACACCTTC.

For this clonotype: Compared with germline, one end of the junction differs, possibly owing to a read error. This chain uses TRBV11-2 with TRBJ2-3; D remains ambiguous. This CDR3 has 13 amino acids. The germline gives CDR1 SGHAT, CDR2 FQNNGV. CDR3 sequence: CASSLGSDDTQYF. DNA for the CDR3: TGCGCCAGCAGCTTAGGGTCAGATGATACGCAGTATTTT.

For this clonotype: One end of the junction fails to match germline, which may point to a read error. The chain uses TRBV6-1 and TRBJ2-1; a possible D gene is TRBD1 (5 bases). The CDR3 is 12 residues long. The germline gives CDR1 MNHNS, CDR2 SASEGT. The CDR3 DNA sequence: TGTGCCTGCAGTGTGACAGAGAATGAGCAGTTCTTC. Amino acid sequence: CACSVTENEQFF.

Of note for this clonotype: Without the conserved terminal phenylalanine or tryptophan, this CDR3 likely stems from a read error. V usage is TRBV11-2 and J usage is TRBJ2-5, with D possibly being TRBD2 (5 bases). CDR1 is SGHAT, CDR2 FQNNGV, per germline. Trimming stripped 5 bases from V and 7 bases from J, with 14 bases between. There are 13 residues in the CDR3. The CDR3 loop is CASSLEGTGTQYL. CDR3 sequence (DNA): TGTGCCAGCAGCCTTGAGGGTACGGGGACCCAGTACCTC.

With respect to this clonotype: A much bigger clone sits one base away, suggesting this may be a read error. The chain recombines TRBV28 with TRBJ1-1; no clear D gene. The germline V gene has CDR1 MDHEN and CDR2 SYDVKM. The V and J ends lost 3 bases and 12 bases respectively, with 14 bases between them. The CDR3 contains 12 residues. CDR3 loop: CASSFHPEVTFF. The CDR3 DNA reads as TGTGCCAGCAGTTTTCATCCCGAGGTGACTTTCTTT.

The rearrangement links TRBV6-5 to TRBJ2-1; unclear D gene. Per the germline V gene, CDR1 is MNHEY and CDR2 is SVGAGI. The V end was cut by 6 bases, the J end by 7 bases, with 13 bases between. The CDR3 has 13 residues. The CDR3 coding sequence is TGTGCCAGCAGCCCCATCCTAAGGAATGAGCAGTTCTTC. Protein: CASSPILRNEQFF.

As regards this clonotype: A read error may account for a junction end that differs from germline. CDR3 sequence reads: CASIILTQTSDTQYF. In DNA, the CDR3 is TGTGCTAGCATTATCCTTACCCAGACCTCAGATACGCAGTATTTT. The rearrangement uses TRBV6-1 and TRBJ2-3, with D uncertain. Germline V gives CDR1 MNHNS, CDR2 SASEGT. The CDR3 extends over 15 amino acids.

The DNA of the CDR3 is TGCGCCAGCAGCCAAGGTCATGTGCTGAATGAAAAACTGTTTTTT. This encodes CASSQGHVLNEKLFF. The rearrangement joins TRBV4-1 to TRBJ1-4; D call uncertain. V lost 1 base and J 5 bases, leaving 11 bases between the germline ends. Germline V lookup: CDR1 MGHRA, CDR2 YSYEKL. The CDR3 has 15 amino acids.

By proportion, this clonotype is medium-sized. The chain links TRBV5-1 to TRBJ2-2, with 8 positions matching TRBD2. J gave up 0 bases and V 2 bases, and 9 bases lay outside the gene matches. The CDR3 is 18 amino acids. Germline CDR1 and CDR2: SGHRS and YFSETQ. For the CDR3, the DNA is TGCGCCAGCAGCTTCAGCCTAGCGGGCCCAACGAACACCGGGGAGCTGTTTTTT. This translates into CASSFSLAGPTNTGELFF.

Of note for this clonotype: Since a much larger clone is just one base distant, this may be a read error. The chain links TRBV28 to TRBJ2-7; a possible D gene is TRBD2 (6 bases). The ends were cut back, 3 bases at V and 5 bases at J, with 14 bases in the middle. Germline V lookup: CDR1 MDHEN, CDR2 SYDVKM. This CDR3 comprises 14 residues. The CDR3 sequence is CASSLGGGPHEQYF. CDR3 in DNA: TGTGCCAGCAGTTTGGGCGGAGGGCCCCACGAGCAGTACTTC. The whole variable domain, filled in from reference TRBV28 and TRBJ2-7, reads DVKVTQSSRYLVKRTGEKVFLECVQDMDHENMFWYRQDPGLGLRLIYFSYDVKMKEKGDIPEGYSVSREKKERFSLILESASTNQTSMYLCASSLGGGPHEQYFGPGTRLTVT.